This is a list of T cell receptor beta chains from one sample in a study of breast tumors, draining lymph nodes, adjacent tissues. TCRdb called the multiplex PCR reads again in MiXCR, with one record for every CDR3 protein. The table has about 180,000 distinct CDR3 sequences, roughly a third seen once. The source material was axillary lymph node tissue. Every receptor here comes from a female donor with breast cancer. Some clones in this sample may be carry-over from other donors' samples. Both conserved end residues are part of each CDR3. The D gene is left open where the match is weak. The listing skips clone size in some rows; elsewhere it reads once, few, many or a size class.

j_gene | v_gene | abundance | d_gene | len | CDR3aa
TRBJ2-7 | TRBV6-1 | many | . | 15 | CASSDRGLVSYEQYF
TRBJ1-3 | TRBV12-3/TRBV12-4 | many | . | 14 | CASSRRGSGNTIYF
TRBJ1-6 | TRBV5-6 | many | . | 17 | CASSSHSADFYNSPLHF
TRBJ1-4 | TRBV29-1 | . | . | 14 | CSLGGSATNEKLFF
TRBJ2-1 | TRBV4-1 | . | . | 16 | CASSQERDISTNEQFF
TRBJ2-3 | TRBV12-3/TRBV12-4 | . | TRBD1 | 13 | CASRTGWTDTQYF
TRBJ2-3 | TRBV15 | many | TRBD1 | 17 | CATSRRVQGISTDTQYF
TRBJ1-2 | TRBV20-1 | . | . | 13 | CSYSIRERDGYTF
TRBJ1-4 | TRBV11-2 | many | TRBD1 | 14 | CASSWDRANEKLFF
TRBJ1-2 | TRBV6-1 | . | TRBD1 | 14 | CASKEGQGMDGYTF
TRBJ1-4 | TRBV11-2 | many | . | 16 | CASSPGLSGPIEKLFF
TRBJ1-4 | TRBV20-1 | . | . | 11 | CSARTNEKLFF
TRBJ1-2 | TRBV11-2 | many | . | 15 | CASSFQRRTDYGYTF
TRBJ2-7 | TRBV30 | . | . | 13 | CAWSAGHAYEQYF
TRBJ1-2 | TRBV5-1 | many | TRBD1 | 15 | CASSPGTGEGEGYTF
TRBJ2-1 | TRBV5-8 | . | TRBD1 | 14 | CASRRQGESGEQFF
TRBJ1-2 | TRBV20-1 | . | . | 14 | CSATTSRTPLGYTF
TRBJ2-3 | TRBV4-1 | many | TRBD2 | 20 | CASSLSSLAGVPRSTDTQYF
TRBJ2-1 | TRBV5-4 | many | . | 13 | CASSADSLNEQFF
TRBJ1-1 | TRBV5-1 | few | . | 16 | CASHSSAALENTEAFF
TRBJ2-1 | TRBV20-1 | many | . | 14 | CSARDWGAEDEQFF
TRBJ1-2 | TRBV6-1 | . | . | 12 | CALRLGILGYTF
TRBJ2-3 | TRBV20-1 | . | . | 15 | CSATGRGIGGDTQYF
TRBJ1-6 | TRBV5-5 | many | . | 18 | CASTLREGDRTYNSPLHF
TRBJ2-1 | TRBV10-3 | many | TRBD2 | 13 | CAIGLAGHNEQFF
TRBJ2-7 | TRBV12-3/TRBV12-4 | many | TRBD2 | 13 | CASSFGGIYEQYF
TRBJ1-3 | TRBV5-1 | many | . | 14 | CASSFEGTGNTIYF
TRBJ1-3 | TRBV9 | . | . | 15 | CASSVGGGRGNTIYF
TRBJ1-4 | TRBV7-3 | . | . | 14 | CASSLVQGDEKLFF
TRBJ1-5 | TRBV10-3 | many | . | 18 | CAISAAGGTLYSNQPQHF
TRBJ2-6 | TRBV11-2 | many | . | 18 | CASSGRGGFELWANVLTF
TRBJ1-5 | TRBV12-3/TRBV12-4 | . | . | 15 | CASSLRSVGRQIQHF